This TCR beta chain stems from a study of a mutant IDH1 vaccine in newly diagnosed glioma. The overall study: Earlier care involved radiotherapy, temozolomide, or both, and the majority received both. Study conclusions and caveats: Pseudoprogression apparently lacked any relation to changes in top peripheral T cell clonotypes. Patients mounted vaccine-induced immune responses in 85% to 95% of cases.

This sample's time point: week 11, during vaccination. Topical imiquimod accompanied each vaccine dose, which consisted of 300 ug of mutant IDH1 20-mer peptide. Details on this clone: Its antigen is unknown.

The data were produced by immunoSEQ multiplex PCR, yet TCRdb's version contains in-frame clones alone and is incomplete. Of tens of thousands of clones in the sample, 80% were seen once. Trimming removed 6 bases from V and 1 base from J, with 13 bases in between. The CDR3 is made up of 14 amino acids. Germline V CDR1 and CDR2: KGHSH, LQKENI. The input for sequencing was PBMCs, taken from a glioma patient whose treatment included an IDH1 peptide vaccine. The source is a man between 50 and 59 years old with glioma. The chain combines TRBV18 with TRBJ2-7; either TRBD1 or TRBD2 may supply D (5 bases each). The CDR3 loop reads CASSQTGQSYEQYF. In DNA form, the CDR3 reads TGTGCCAGCTCGCAAACGGGGCAGTCCTACGAGCAGTACTTC. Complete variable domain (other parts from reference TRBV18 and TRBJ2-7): NAGVMQNPRHLVRRRGQEARLRCSPMKGHSHVYWYRQLPEEGLKFMVYLQKENIIDESGMPKERFSAEFPKEGPSILRIQQVVRGDSAAYFCASSQTGQSYEQYFGPGTRLTVT.